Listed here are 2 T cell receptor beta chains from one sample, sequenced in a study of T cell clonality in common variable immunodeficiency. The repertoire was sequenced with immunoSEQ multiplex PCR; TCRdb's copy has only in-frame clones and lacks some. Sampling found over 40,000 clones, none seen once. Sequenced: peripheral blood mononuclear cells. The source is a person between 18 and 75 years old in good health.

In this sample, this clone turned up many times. The CDR3 loop reads CASSQDSSGANVLTF. CDR3 DNA, as far as it was read: TGTGCCAGCAGCCAAGACAGCTCTGGGGCCAACGTC. V gene TRBV3-1 (or the pseudogene TRBV3-2) combines with J gene TRBJ2-6; D is unclear. The sequence runs out 3 residues before the end of the CDR3; the remainder is reconstructed from the germline J gene. Trimming took off 0 bases at V and 0 bases at J, with 3 bases between the two ends. Germline V gives CDR1 LGHDT, CDR2 YNNKEL (reference sequence). CDR3 size: 15 residues.

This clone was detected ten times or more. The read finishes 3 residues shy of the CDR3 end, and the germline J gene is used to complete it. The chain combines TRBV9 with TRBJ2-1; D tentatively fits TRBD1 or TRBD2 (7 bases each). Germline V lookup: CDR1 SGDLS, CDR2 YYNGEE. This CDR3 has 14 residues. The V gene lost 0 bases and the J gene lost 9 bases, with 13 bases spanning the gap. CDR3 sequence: CASSVAGGGTEQFF. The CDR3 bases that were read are TGTGCCAGCAGCGTAGCAGGGGGAGGGACTGAG.